This TCR beta chain was recovered during a study of beta chain features in type 1 diabetes. Since all of the isolated RNA was reverse transcribed, expressed TCRB transcripts were what got sequenced. Clones were read by immunoSEQ multiplex PCR, and TCRdb kept only the in-frame ones, dropping some. Among a few hundred thousand clones listed, roughly 31% were seen once. Trimming left V 4 bases short and J 5 bases short, with 9 bases between. The CDR3 extends over 13 amino acids. CDR1 SGHAT and CDR2 FQDESV come from the germline V gene (reference sequence). Purity above 98% was achieved in all sorted populations.

The TCR was taken from a man aged 18 to 29 in good health. V gene TRBV11-1 combines with J gene TRBJ2-1; D is unresolved. The sample comprised naive CD4+ T cells from blood. CDR3 in amino acids: CASSSFPNNEQFF. The CDR3 DNA reads as TGTGCCAGCAGCTCCTTCCCAAACAATGAGCAGTTCTTC.